A single T cell receptor beta chain is shown here with its context. This clone's antigen is unknown. Per-base quality was not reported, and no clone a single base away is much larger than it. The data were obtained in a study of patients and donors after allogeneic stem cell transplantation (dated by TCRdb to 2018 to 2021). CDR1 and CDR2 are read off the germline V gene as LGHNA and YNFKEQ. V loses 4 bases, J loses 2 bases, and the germline ends lie 17 bases apart. From cysteine to phenylalanine, the CDR3 is 16 amino acids long. Only the CDR3 region is kept as DNA, spanning 48 bases read in frame from base 1. The library was made by RT-PCR. The reads were generated on a NextSeq 550. TCRdb reprocessing: public reads trimmed at Q25 with fastp, clones called with MiXCR, in-frame beta chains kept. Duplicate CDR3 protein sequences are folded into a single record with the most common DNA and genes. The sample data list approximately 160,000 distinct CDR3 sequences, and about 30% of these were observed just once. The ten largest clonotypes hold 3.2% of the sample.

The source of this sequence is a human donor who was either an allogeneic HSCT recipient or a stem cell or donor lymphocyte infusion donor (not recorded which). It is not recorded whose cells these are; they may come from a transplant donor. The sample was blood, either unsorted or a sorted T cell fraction (not recorded which). The rearranged chain carries TRBV4-2 and TRBJ1-1; the D gene lacks a confident call. The DNA sequence follows: TGTGCCAGCAGCCCAACACGTTCCAGAGTTAACACTGAAGCTTTCTTT. This encodes CASSPTRSRVNTEAFF.